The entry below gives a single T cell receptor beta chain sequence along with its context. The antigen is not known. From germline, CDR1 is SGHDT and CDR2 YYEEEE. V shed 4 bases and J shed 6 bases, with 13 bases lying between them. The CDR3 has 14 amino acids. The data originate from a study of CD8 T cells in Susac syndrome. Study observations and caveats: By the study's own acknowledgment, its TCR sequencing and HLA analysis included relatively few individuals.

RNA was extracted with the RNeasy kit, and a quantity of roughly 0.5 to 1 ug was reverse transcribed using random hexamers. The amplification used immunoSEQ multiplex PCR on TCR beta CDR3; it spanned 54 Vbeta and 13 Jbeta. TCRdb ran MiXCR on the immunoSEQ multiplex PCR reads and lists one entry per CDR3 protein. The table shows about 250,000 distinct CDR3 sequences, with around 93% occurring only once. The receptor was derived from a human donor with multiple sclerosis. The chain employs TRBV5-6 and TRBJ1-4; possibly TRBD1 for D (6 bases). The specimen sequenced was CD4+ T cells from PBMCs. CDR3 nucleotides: TGTGCCAGCAGCCCCTGGCCAGGGGATGAAAAACTGTTTTTT. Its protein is CASSPWPGDEKLFF.